The TCR beta chain described here comes from a study of cytomegalovirus exposure and HLA in healthy donors. The study's findings and limits: At a 0.05 false discovery rate, a later analysis found some 18,000 TCR beta sequences to be associated with HLA alleles.

Turning to this clone: Its antigen is unknown.

The V gene lost 1 base and the J gene lost 1 base, with 13 bases spanning the gap. The CDR3 covers 16 residues. Germline CDR1 reads SSHAT; CDR2 reads FNYEAQ (reference sequence). The PCR used 60 Vbeta and 13 Jbeta primers. TCRdb keeps only in-frame clones here, not all; method: immunoSEQ multiplex PCR. The sample lists approximately 60,000 clones, roughly 83% occurring once. The sequencing sample was made of PBMCs. The sequence came from a man aged 35 to 55 in good health and CMV-seronegative. This sequence joins TRBV7-7 and TRBJ2-5; D gene ambiguous. The CDR3 DNA is TGTGCCAGCAGCTTAGTAGCCAGTTCGGGCCAAGAGACCCAGTACTTC. Translated: CASSLVASSGQETQYF.